The rows below give T cell receptor beta chains drawn from one sample of a study of T cells in localized non-small cell lung cancer. Sequencing used immunoSEQ multiplex PCR; TCRdb keeps in-frame clones, though not all of them. The table records about 2,000 clones, about 23% of them present only once. This sample comprised lung tumor tissue, obtained before any cancer treatment. These TCRs come from a female donor older than 55 with stage II lung adenocarcinoma. CDR3s include the opening cysteine and the closing phenylalanine or tryptophan. Each record gives: J gene, V gene, CDR3 length, clone size, D gene, CDR3 protein, CDR3 DNA. D genes are given only for firm matches. The size of a clone is reported for some rows only, either as once, few or many, or as a class for expanded clones.

>TRBJ1-5|TRBV19|14|NA|NA
CASSIVGVRQPQHF
TGTGCCAGTAGTATAGTGGGTGTCCGGCAGCCCCAGCATTTT
>TRBJ1-4|TRBV7-1|13|NA|NA
CASSLTRGGKLFF
TGTGCTAGCAGCTTAACCCGCGGCGGAAAACTGTTTTTT
>TRBJ1-5|TRBV11-3|14|medium-sized|NA
CASTLYTRNQPQHF
TGTGCCAGCACCCTCTATACTCGCAATCAGCCCCAGCATTTT
>TRBJ2-7|TRBV6-8|14|few|NA
CASRPTGDSYEQYF
TGTGCCAGCAGGCCTACAGGTGACTCCTACGAGCAGTACTTC
>TRBJ1-6|TRBV5-1|18|NA|TRBD1
CASSLGLLGGGRNSPLHF
TGCGCCAGCAGCTTGGGCCTACTGGGAGGGGGCCGGAATTCACCCCTCCACTTT
>TRBJ1-1|TRBV18|16|NA|NA
CASSPGTSIFGTEAFF
TGTGCCAGCTCACCCGGGACATCTATCTTTGGGACTGAAGCTTTCTTT
>TRBJ2-2|TRBV5-1|20|NA|NA
CASSLVAGLPKAGDTGELFF
TGCGCCAGCAGCTTGGTGGCAGGGCTACCTAAAGCAGGGGACACCGGGGAGCTGTTTTTT
>TRBJ2-7|TRBV6-8|13|NA|TRBD2
CASSSGRPHEQYF
TGTGCCAGCAGTAGCGGGAGACCCCACGAGCAGTACTTC
>TRBJ1-1|TRBV5-1|14|NA|NA
CASSSNVGNTEAFF
TGCGCCAGCAGTTCTAATGTAGGAAACACTGAAGCTTTCTTT
>TRBJ2-7|TRBV6-7|11|NA|NA
CASSPLDEQYF
TGTGCCAGCAGCCCTCTGGACGAGCAGTACTTC
>TRBJ2-7|TRBV19|17|NA|TRBD2
CASNPGLAGGPVREQYF
TGTGCCAGTAACCCGGGACTAGCGGGAGGGCCGGTTCGAGAGCAGTACTTC
>TRBJ1-2|TRBV2|14|few|TRBD1
CASSVARGRWGYTF
TGTGCCAGCAGTGTCGCCAGGGGGCGGTGGGGCTACACCTTC
>TRBJ2-2|TRBV19|14|NA|TRBD1
CASKGGLVPGELFF
TGTGCCAGTAAAGGGGGCCTGGTTCCCGGGGAGCTGTTTTTT
>TRBJ1-2|TRBV19|12|NA|NA
CASSPQDYGYTF
TGTGCCAGTAGTCCACAGGACTATGGCTACACCTTC
>TRBJ1-4|TRBV7-2|13|NA|NA
CASSPRRTEKLFF
TGTGCCAGCAGCCCCCGCCGTACTGAAAAACTGTTTTTT
>TRBJ1-2|TRBV6-8|15|few|NA
CASSSSADGPYGYTF
TGTGCCAGCAGTTCATCAGCAGACGGACCCTATGGCTACACCTTC
>TRBJ2-2|TRBV19|14|few|NA
CATSIGPNTGELFF
TGTGCCACGAGTATCGGGCCGAACACCGGGGAGCTGTTTTTT
>TRBJ1-1|TRBV5-1|14|NA|NA
CASRLERGTLEAFF
TGCGCCAGCCGGCTTGAGAGGGGGACACTTGAAGCTTTCTTT
>TRBJ2-7|TRBV29-1|13|few|TRBD2
CSVTSGLSYEQYF
TGCAGCGTTACTAGCGGGCTCTCCTACGAGCAGTACTTC
>TRBJ2-7|TRBV11-3|15|few|NA
CASSLEGGPRFEQYF
TGTGCCAGCAGCTTAGAAGGGGGACCTAGGTTCGAGCAGTACTTC
>TRBJ1-6|TRBV11-3|15|NA|NA
CASSLGSPNASPLHF
TGTGCCAGCAGCTTAGGGTCCCCCAACGCTTCACCCCTCCACTTT
>TRBJ1-5|TRBV28|16|NA|TRBD1
CASSPRDRETSQPQHF
TGTGCCAGCAGCCCACGGGACAGAGAAACGAGCCAGCCCCAGCATTTT
>TRBJ2-5|TRBV28|14|NA|NA
CASSLGGPTETQYF
TGTGCCAGCAGTTTAGGGGGACCCACAGAGACCCAGTACTTC
>TRBJ1-2|TRBV11-3|18|large|NA
CASSLSGPIEPANYGYTF
TGTGCCAGCAGCTTAAGTGGGCCTATTGAACCCGCTAACTATGGCTACACCTTC
>TRBJ1-6|TRBV5-1|15|few|NA
CASPIRGSYNSPLHF
TGCGCCAGCCCTATCAGGGGCTCCTATAATTCACCCCTCCACTTT
>TRBJ1-4|TRBV6-7|11|NA|NA
CASRAVEKLFF
TGTGCCAGCAGAGCCGTGGAAAAACTGTTTTTT
>TRBJ2-7|TRBV28|16|NA|TRBD2
CASSLVRDAGGYEQYF
TGTGCCAGCAGTTTGGTCCGGGACGCGGGAGGGTACGAGCAGTACTTC
>TRBJ2-6|TRBV19|18|NA|NA
CASSIDQFLSSGANVLTF
TGTGCCAGTAGTATAGATCAGTTTCTGAGCTCTGGGGCCAACGTCCTGACTTTC
>TRBJ1-1|TRBV6-8|12|NA|NA
CASRSLLGQAFF
TGTGCCAGCAGGAGCCTACTAGGGCAAGCTTTCTTT
>TRBJ1-1|TRBV10-3|13|few|NA
CATQGSWNTEAFF
TGTGCCACTCAGGGTTCCTGGAACACTGAAGCTTTCTTT
>TRBJ1-1|TRBV11-3|16|large|NA
CASSPHSGGANTEAFF
TGTGCCAGCAGCCCCCACTCAGGAGGGGCGAACACTGAAGCTTTCTTT
>TRBJ2-7|TRBV11-3|14|medium-sized|TRBD1
CASSLNRGTYEQYF
TGTGCCAGCAGCTTAAACAGGGGGACCTACGAGCAGTACTTC
>TRBJ1-1|TRBV11-3|15|few|NA
CASSPGGLMNTEAFF
TGTGCCAGCAGCCCGGGGGGGTTGATGAACACTGAAGCTTTCTTT
>TRBJ2-1|TRBV6-8|16|NA|TRBD2
CASERGGVNVRHEQFF
TGTGCCAGTGAGCGGGGGGGCGTAAACGTGAGGCATGAGCAGTTCTTC
>TRBJ1-2|TRBV9|13|few|NA
CASSELGWDRYTF
TGTGCCAGCAGTGAACTGGGATGGGACCGCTACACCTTC
>TRBJ2-7|TRBV5-1|15|NA|TRBD2
CASSLASGGVDEQYF
TGCGCCAGCAGCTTGGCCTCGGGGGGTGTGGACGAGCAGTACTTC
>TRBJ1-6|TRBV6-8|15|large|NA
CASDSSGSYNSPLHF
TGTGCCAGCGACAGCTCCGGGTCCTATAATTCACCCCTCCACTTT
>TRBJ1-5|TRBV27|15|few|TRBD1
CASSSGTGAYQPQHF
TGTGCCAGCAGTTCCGGGACAGGGGCTTATCAGCCCCAGCATTTT
>TRBJ1-2|TRBV6-8|15|NA|TRBD1
CASSPRTGQVGGYTF
TGTGCCAGCAGTCCCCGAACCGGACAGGTAGGCGGCTACACCTTC
>TRBJ1-1|TRBV6-8|13|NA|NA
CASSFLPNTEAFF
TGTGCCAGCAGTTTTCTCCCGAACACTGAAGCTTTCTTT
>TRBJ2-2|TRBV25-1|16|NA|NA
CASTLATYPNTGELFF
TGTGCCAGCACCCTCGCCACATACCCGAACACCGGGGAGCTGTTTTTT
>TRBJ1-1|TRBV18|14|few|NA
CASSPTAMNTEAFF
TGTGCCAGCTCACCAACGGCCATGAACACTGAAGCTTTCTTT
>TRBJ2-2|TRBV29-1|17|few|TRBD2
CSIHTGSGSVSTGELFF
TGCAGCATCCACACGGGTAGCGGGAGTGTCAGCACCGGGGAGCTGTTTTTT
>TRBJ2-1|TRBV5-1|16|NA|NA
CASSLDSGQSYNEQFF
TGCGCCAGCAGCTTGGATTCGGGGCAATCCTACAATGAGCAGTTCTTC
>TRBJ2-7|TRBV28|14|medium-sized|TRBD2
CASSLYGGSYEQYF
TGTGCCAGCAGTTTATACGGCGGGAGCTACGAGCAGTACTTC